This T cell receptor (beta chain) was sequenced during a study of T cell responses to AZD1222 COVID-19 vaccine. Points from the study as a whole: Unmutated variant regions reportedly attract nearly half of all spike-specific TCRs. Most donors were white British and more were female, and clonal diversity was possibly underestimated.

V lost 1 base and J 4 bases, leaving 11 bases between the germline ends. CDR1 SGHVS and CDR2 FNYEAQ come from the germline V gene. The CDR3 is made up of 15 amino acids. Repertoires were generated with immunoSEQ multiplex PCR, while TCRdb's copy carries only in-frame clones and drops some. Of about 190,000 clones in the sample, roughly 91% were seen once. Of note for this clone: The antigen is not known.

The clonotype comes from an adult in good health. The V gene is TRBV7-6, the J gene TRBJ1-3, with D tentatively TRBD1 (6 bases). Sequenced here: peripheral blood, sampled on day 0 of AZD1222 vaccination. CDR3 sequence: CASSLGRGRGNTIYF. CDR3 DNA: TGTGCCAGCAGCTTAGGCCGGGGGCGCGGAAACACCATATATTTT.